These 19 T cell receptor beta chains came from one sample sequenced in a study of blood T cells in healthy people across ages. A sample-barcoded 5' primer and a J-beta primer mix were used in a second PCR of about 7 to 11 cycles. TCRdb re-called the 5' RACE reads with MiXCR, one entry per CDR3 protein. The sample contains over 1,300,000 distinct CDR3 sequences, approximately 59% of which appear only once. Sequencing was performed on blood. The receptors were sampled from a man aged 18 to 30 in good health.

The chain combines TRBV11-2 with TRBJ2-7; 8 bases line up with TRBD2. V trimming: 3 bases; J trimming: 0 bases; junction bases outside the gene matches: 7. CDR1 is SGHAT and CDR2 is FQNNGV in the germline V gene. This CDR3 is built from 16 residues. The DNA of the CDR3 is TGTGCCAGCAGCTTGACTAGCGCGTATAGCTCCTACGAGCAGTACTTC. This encodes CASSLTSAYSSYEQYF. The full variable domain, its missing parts supplied by reference TRBV11-2 and TRBJ2-7, is EAGVAQSPRYKIIEKRQSVAFWCNPISGHATLYWYQQILGQGPKLLIQFQNNGVVDDSQLPKDRFSAERLKGVDSTLKIQPAKLEDSAVYLCASSLTSAYSSYEQYFGPGTRLTVT.

V usage is TRBV21-1 and J usage is TRBJ2-2; the table's D call, TRBD1, was not checked against the DNA. TRBV21-1 is described as a pseudogene. The CDR3 contains 15 residues. CDR3 amino acids: CASSPERSQGWELFF. The CDR3 nucleotides read TGTGCCAGCAGCCCCGAACGATCACAGGGCTGGGAGCTGTTTTTT.

The chain couples TRBV20-1 to TRBJ1-5; D might be TRBD1 (6 bases). The length of the CDR3 is 14 residues. V lost 3 bases, J lost 7 bases, and 16 bases lay in between. From germline, CDR1 is DFQATT and CDR2 SNEGSKA (reference sequence). In DNA form, the CDR3 reads TGCAGTGCTAGTCAGGGGACATGGATGCAGCCCCAGCATTTT. Translated, it gives CSASQGTWMQPQHF.

A remark on this clonotype: This may be a read error: a much more frequent sequence differs by one nucleotide. The chain links TRBV4-2 to TRBJ2-1, with D possibly matching TRBD2 (5 bases). The CDR3 consists of 15 residues. CDR1 is LGHNA and CDR2 is YNFKEQ in the germline V gene. V was trimmed by 4 bases and J by 7 bases, leaving 17 bases between them. The CDR3 protein is CASSPFAGEVNEQFF. The CDR3 DNA reads TGTGCCAGCAGCCCGTTCGCGGGCGAGGTTAATGAGCAGTTCTTC.

This clonotype was counted a few times. This chain connects TRBV15 to TRBJ1-2, with 9 bases aligning to TRBD1. V was pared by 2 bases and J by 4 bases, with 5 bases of the junction left unmatched. Germline-derived CDR1 and CDR2 are LNHNV and YYDKDF (reference sequence). The length of the CDR3 is 15 residues. The CDR3 loop reads CATSRIQGAGYGYTF. CDR3 nucleotide sequence: TGTGCCACCAGCAGAATACAGGGGGCCGGCTATGGCTACACCTTC. Using reference TRBV15 and TRBJ1-2 for the parts outside the CDR3, the full variable domain is DAMVIQNPRYQVTQFGKPVTLSCSQTLNHNVMYWYQQKSSQAPKLLFHYYDKDFNNEADTPDNFQSRRPNTSFCFLDIRSPGLGDTAMYLCATSRIQGAGYGYTFGSGTRLTVV.

The rearrangement uses TRBV4-3 and TRBJ1-1; no clear D. V was trimmed by 3 bases and J by 0 bases, leaving 8 bases between them. Germline V lookup: CDR1 LGHNA, CDR2 YSLEER. This CDR3 is built from 14 residues. CDR3 DNA sequence: TGCGCCAGCAGCCAGTTAAGGGTGAACACTGAAGCTTTCTTT. Its protein is CASSQLRVNTEAFF.

This clonotype was detected a few times. An end of the junction differs from the germline gene, which may be a read error. The J gene is TRBJ2-1, the V gene TRBV28; D uncertain. CDR1 and CDR2 from the germline V gene are MDHEN and SYDVKM. CDR3 length equals 13 residues. Here the CDR3 reads CASSLSPGGEQFF. The CDR3 DNA reads as TGTGCTAGCAGTTTGTCTCCTGGTGGTGAGCAGTTCTTC. The whole variable domain, filled in from reference TRBV28 and TRBJ2-1, reads DVKVTQSSRYLVKRTGEKVFLECVQDMDHENMFWYRQDPGLGLRLIYFSYDVKMKEKGDIPEGYSVSREKKERFSLILESASTNQTSMYLCASSLSPGGEQFFGPGTRLTVL.

The rearrangement links TRBV20-1 to TRBJ2-1, with D maybe TRBD2 (6 bases). The V gene's germline CDR1 is DFQATT and CDR2 SNEGSKA (reference sequence). The CDR3 is 17 residues long. The V end was cut by 2 bases, the J end by 7 bases, with 24 bases between. CDR3 nucleotide sequence: TGCAGTGCTAGATCGGGGTCAACACCACCGGGGGTAAATGAGCAGTTCTTC. Its translation: CSARSGSTPPGVNEQFF.

The rearrangement links TRBV4-1 to TRBJ1-1; TRBD1 is a possible D gene (5 bases). Trimming took off 0 bases at V and 2 bases at J, with 10 bases between the two ends. This CDR3 contains 15 residues. In germline, CDR1 is MGHRA, CDR2 YSYEKL. CDR3 DNA: TGCGCCAGCAGCCAAGAACAGGTCAGAAACACTGAAGCTTTCTTT. Translation gives CASSQEQVRNTEAFF.

The J gene is TRBJ2-3, the V gene TRBV11-2; unclear D gene. The CDR3 length is 14 residues. The V gene lost 5 bases and the J gene lost 0 bases, with 9 bases spanning the gap. The germline gives CDR1 SGHAT, CDR2 FQNNGV. The CDR3 DNA is TGTGCCAGCAGCGTCCGACGAAGCACAGATACGCAGTATTTT. This codes for CASSVRRSTDTQYF.

The chain links TRBV7-9 to TRBJ2-7; 7 bases are a match to TRBD1. The ends lost 5 bases at V and 1 base at J; junction bases unmatched: 5. CDR1 and CDR2 from the germline V gene are SEHNR and FQNEAQ (reference sequence). There are 14 residues in the CDR3. CDR3 coding DNA: TGTGCCAGCAGCGGAGAGGGACAGTCCTACGAGCAGTACTTC. Translated: CASSGEGQSYEQYF.

The chain joins TRBV7-8 to TRBJ2-3; D is perhaps TRBD2 (5 bases). The V and J ends lost 5 bases and 3 bases respectively, with 24 bases between them. The germline V gene has CDR1 SGHVS and CDR2 FQNEAQ. The CDR3 covers 18 residues. CDR3 coding DNA: TGTGCCAGCAGCCCGAGACTGCGGGTTCCGGGTTCGACAGATACGCAGTATTTT. It yields the protein CASSPRLRVPGSTDTQYF.

This clonotype was detected only once. V and J are TRBV7-2 and TRBJ2-6; D is perhaps TRBD2 (7 bases). The V end lost 1 base, the J end lost 0 bases, and 13 bases lay between the germline ends. The germline V gene encodes CDR1 SGHTA and CDR2 FQGNSA. This CDR3 has 18 residues. The CDR3 sequence: CASSLVGGAPSGANVLTF. The DNA for the CDR3 is TGTGCCAGCAGCTTAGTTGGGGGGGCCCCCTCTGGGGCCAACGTCCTGACTTTC.

V usage is TRBV12-3 or TRBV12-4 and J usage is TRBJ2-3, with TRBD2 matching 9 bases. With 3 bases clipped from V and 4 bases from J, the junction kept 5 bases outside the gene matches. The CDR3 runs 15 residues. Here the CDR3 DNA reads TGTGCCAGCAGTTTGGCGGGACTAGCAGCAGATACGCAGTATTTT. This gives the protein CASSLAGLAADTQYF.

This clonotype was seen only once. The rearrangement joins TRBV6-5 to TRBJ2-3, with D perhaps matching TRBD1 or TRBD2 (5 bases each). The germline V gene has CDR1 MNHEY and CDR2 SVGAGI. Deletions cut 4 bases from V and 0 bases from J, with 23 bases between. The CDR3 is 19 residues long. DNA for the CDR3: TGTGCCAGCAGTTCCCAAGCCTGGGGACCCCGTGCTAGCACAGATACGCAGTATTTT. Translating it yields CASSSQAWGPRASTDTQYF.

In this sample, this clonotype turned up a few times. V is TRBV25-1 and J is TRBJ2-5; TRBD1 matches 10 bases. The assigned J gene may be wrong: the sequence end matches TRBJ2-7 better. There are 13 residues in the CDR3. From germline, CDR1 is MGHDK and CDR2 SYGVNS. The CDR3 loop is CATSGQGINEQYF. The CDR3 region has the DNA TGTGCCACCTCGGGACAGGGGATTAACGAGCAGTACTTC.

The sample holds one count of this clonotype. The chain recombines TRBV7-2 with TRBJ2-7, with D maybe TRBD2 (5 bases). This CDR3 region has 15 residues. Trimming cost V 2 bases and J 3 bases, with 14 bases left between them. CDR1 is SGHTA and CDR2 is FQGNSA in the germline V gene. CDR3 residues: CASSLRSGPVYEQYF. CDR3 sequence (DNA): TGTGCCAGCAGCTTAAGGAGCGGACCCGTCTACGAGCAGTACTTC.

The rearrangement uses TRBV7-9 and TRBJ2-4; D remains unclear. This CDR3 comprises 13 residues. V gave up 4 bases and J gave up 2 bases, with 6 bases separating them. In germline, CDR1 is SEHNR, CDR2 FQNEAQ (reference sequence). The CDR3 is CASSWSTKNIQYF. DNA for the CDR3: TGTGCCAGCAGCTGGTCCACCAAAAACATTCAGTACTTC.

The rearrangement joins TRBV20-1 to TRBJ1-6; 10 nucleotides agree with TRBD1. The CDR3 runs 14 residues. Germline assignment: CDR1 DFQATT and CDR2 SNEGSKA (reference sequence). J gave up 8 bases and V 4 bases, and 5 bases lay outside the gene matches. The CDR3 sequence is CSATRDRGYSPLHF. For the CDR3, the DNA is TGCAGTGCTACCCGGGACAGGGGATATTCACCCCTCCACTTT.